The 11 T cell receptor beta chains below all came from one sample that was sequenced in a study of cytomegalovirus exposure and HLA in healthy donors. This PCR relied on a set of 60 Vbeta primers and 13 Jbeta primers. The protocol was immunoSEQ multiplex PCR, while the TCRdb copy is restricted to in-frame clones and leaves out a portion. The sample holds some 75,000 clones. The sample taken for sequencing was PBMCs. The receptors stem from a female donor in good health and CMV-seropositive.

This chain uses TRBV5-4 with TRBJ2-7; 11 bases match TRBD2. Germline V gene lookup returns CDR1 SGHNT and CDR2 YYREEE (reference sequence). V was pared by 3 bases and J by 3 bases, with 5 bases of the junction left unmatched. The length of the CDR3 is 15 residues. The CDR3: CASSWGTSGNYEQYF. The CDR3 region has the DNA TGTGCCAGCAGCTGGGGGACTAGCGGAAACTACGAGCAGTACTTC.

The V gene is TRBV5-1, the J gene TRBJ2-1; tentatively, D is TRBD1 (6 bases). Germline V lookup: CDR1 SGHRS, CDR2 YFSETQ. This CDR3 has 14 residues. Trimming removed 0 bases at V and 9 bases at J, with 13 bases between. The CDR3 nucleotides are TGCGCCAGCAGCTTGGTGGGTAGAGGGGGTGAGCAGTTCTTC. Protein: CASSLVGRGGEQFF.

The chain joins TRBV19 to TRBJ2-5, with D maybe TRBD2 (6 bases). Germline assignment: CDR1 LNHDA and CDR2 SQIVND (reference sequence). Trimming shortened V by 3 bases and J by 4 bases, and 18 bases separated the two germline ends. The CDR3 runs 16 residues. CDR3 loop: CASSMRAGGDLETQYF. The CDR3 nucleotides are TGTGCCAGTAGTATGAGAGCAGGAGGGGACTTAGAGACCCAGTACTTC. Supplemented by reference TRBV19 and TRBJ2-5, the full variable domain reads DGGITQSPKYLFRKEGQNVTLSCEQNLNHDAMYWYRQDPGQGLRLIYYSQIVNDFQKGDIAEGYSVSREKKESFPLTVTSAQKNPTAFYLCASSMRAGGDLETQYFGPGTRLLVL.

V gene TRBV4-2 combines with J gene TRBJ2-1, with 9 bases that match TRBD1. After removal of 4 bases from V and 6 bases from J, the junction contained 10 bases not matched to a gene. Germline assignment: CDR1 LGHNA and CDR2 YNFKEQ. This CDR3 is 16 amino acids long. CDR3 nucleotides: TGTGCCAGCAGCCCTTCCGGGACAGGGTGGGGCAATGAGCAGTTCTTC. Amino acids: CASSPSGTGWGNEQFF.

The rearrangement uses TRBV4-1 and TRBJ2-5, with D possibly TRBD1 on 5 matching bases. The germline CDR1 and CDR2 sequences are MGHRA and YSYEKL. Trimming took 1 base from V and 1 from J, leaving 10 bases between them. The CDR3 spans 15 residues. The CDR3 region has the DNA TGCGCCAGCAGCCAAGTCGCGACAGCCCAAGAGACCCAGTACTTC. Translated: CASSQVATAQETQYF.

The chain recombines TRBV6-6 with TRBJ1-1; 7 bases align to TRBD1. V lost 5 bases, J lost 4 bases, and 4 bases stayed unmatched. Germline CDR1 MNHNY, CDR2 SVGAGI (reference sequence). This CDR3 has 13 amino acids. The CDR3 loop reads CASSIQGFTEAFF. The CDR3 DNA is TGTGCCAGCAGTATACAGGGGTTCACTGAAGCTTTCTTT.

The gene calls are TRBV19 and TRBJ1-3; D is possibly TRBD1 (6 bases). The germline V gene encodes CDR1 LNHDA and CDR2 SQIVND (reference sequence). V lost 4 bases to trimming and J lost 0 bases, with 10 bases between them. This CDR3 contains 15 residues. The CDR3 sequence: CASSTDSHSGNTIYF. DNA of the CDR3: TGTGCCAGTAGTACGGACAGTCACTCTGGAAACACCATATATTTT.

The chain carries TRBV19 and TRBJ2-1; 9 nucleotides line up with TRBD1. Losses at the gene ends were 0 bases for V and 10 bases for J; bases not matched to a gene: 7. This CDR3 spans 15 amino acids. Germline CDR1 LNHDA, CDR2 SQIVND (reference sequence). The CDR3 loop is CASSIDNRGRQEQFF. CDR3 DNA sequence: TGTGCCAGTAGTATAGACAACAGGGGGCGACAGGAGCAGTTCTTC.

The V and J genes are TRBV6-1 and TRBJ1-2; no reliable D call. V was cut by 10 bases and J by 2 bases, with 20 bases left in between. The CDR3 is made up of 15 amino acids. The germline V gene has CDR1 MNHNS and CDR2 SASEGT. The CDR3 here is CATSFPWETNYGYTF. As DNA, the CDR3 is TGTGCCACCAGCTTCCCTTGGGAGACAAACTATGGCTACACCTTC.

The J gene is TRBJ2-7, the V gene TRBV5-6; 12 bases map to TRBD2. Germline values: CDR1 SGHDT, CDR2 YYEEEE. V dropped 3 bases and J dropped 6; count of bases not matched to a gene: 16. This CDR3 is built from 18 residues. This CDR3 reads CASSSRTSGTFLSGEQYF. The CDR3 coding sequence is TGTGCCAGCAGCTCCAGGACTAGCGGGACCTTCCTCTCTGGCGAGCAGTACTTC. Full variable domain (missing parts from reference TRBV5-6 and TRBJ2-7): DAGVTQSPTHLIKTRGQQVTLRCSPKSGHDTVSWYQQALGQGPQFIFQYYEEEERQRGNFPDRFSGHQFPNYSSELNVNALLLGDSALYLCASSSRTSGTFLSGEQYFGPGTRLTVT.

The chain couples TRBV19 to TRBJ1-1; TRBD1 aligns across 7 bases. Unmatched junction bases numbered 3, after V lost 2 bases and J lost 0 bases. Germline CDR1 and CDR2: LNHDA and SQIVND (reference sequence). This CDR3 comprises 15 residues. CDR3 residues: CASSISDRMNTEAFF. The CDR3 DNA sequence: TGTGCCAGTAGTATATCGGACAGGATGAACACTGAAGCTTTCTTT.